This T cell receptor beta chain derives from a study of tumor-infiltrating lymphocytes in primary liver carcinoma. Findings and caveats of the study: Being bulk and unsorted, samples allowed no CD4+ and CD8+ repertoire comparison.

TCR beta cDNA was reverse-transcribed from 500 ng of total RNA. The reaction used a constant-region primer and ProtoScript II reverse transcriptase. Library construction for TCR beta comprised three nested multiplex PCR rounds performed with slightly modified ARM-PCR. The study ran its first two PCR rounds for about 11 cycles each, using TRBV1-TRBV30 forward primers and a C-beta reverse primer. TCRdb reprocessed the multiplex PCR reads with MiXCR, giving one entry per CDR3 protein. The sample has approximately 320,000 distinct CDR3 sequences, 50% to 60% seen once; the top ten hold about 18%. V dropped 4 bases and J dropped 3; count of bases not matched to a gene: 11. Germline lookup yields CDR1 MNHEY and CDR2 SVGAGI. The CDR3 contains 19 residues. Germline DNA was extracted alongside blood RNA, which was obtained from unsorted whole blood. Those patients suffered from chronic HBV infection and were treatment-naive. Prior to surgery, approximately 4 milliliters of peripheral blood were drawn.

This clonotype was observed a few times. The target antigen is unknown. This sequence was found in a woman in her thirties with primary liver carcinoma and hepatitis B virus infection. The sample taken for sequencing was peripheral blood. The gene calls are TRBV6-5 and TRBJ2-2; 13 nucleotides align to TRBD2. The CDR3 bases are TGTGCCAGCAGTTCCCCGGGACTAGCGGGGTGGGGCGACACCGGGGAGCTGTTTTTT. Residues: CASSSPGLAGWGDTGELFF.